The clone carrying this T cell receptor (beta chain) was seen many times. Antigen unknown. The ends were cut back, 3 bases at V and 6 bases at J, with 11 bases in the middle. CDR1 is SNHLY, CDR2 FYNNEI, per germline. The CDR3 loop spans 13 amino acids. Orbital computed tomography, thyroid ultrasound, serum thyroxine and TRAb, and clinical symptoms together informed the diagnoses. The sample is drawn from a study of T cells in Graves' hyperthyroidism and ophthalmopathy. General study findings and limits: Before onset, by a median of 6.5 months, the model predicted ophthalmopathy.

From RNA transcripts, TCR beta CDR3 regions were amplified. An initial round of RT-PCR targeting the TCR CDR3 relied on the HTBI primer set. TCRdb analysed the multiplex PCR reads with MiXCR anew, one entry per CDR3 protein. The sample records around 500,000 distinct CDR3 sequences, around a fifth being singletons. The gene calls are TRBV2 and TRBJ1-2; possibly TRBD1 for D (6 bases). This TCR came from a woman in her 70s with Graves' ophthalmopathy. The sequenced sample was blood. The CDR3 here is CASSEGGAHGYTF. The CDR3 region has the DNA TGTGCCAGCAGTGAGGGGGGGGCTCATGGCTACACCTTC. The full variable domain, its missing parts supplied by reference TRBV2 and TRBJ1-2, is EPEVTQTPSHQVTQMGQEVILRCVPISNHLYFYWYRQILGQKVEFLVSFYNNEISEKSEIFDDQFSVERPDGSNFTLKIRSTKLEDSAMYFCASSEGGAHGYTFGSGTRLTVV.